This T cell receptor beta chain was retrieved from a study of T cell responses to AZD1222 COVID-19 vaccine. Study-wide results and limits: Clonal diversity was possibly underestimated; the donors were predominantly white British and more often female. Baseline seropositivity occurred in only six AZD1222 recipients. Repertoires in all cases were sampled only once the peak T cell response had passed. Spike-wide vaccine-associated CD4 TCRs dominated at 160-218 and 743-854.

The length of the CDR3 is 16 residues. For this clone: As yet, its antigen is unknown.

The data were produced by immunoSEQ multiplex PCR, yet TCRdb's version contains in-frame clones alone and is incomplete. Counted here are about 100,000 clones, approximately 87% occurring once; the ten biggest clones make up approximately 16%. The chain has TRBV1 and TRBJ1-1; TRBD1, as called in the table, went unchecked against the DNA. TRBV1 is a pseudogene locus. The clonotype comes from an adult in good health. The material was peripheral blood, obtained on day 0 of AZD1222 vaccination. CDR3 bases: TGCACCAGCAGAACCTACTACAGGGGTGGGAACACTGAAGCTTTCTTT. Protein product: CTSRTYYRGGNTEAFF.